The sequence of this T cell receptor beta chain was determined in a study of T cells in localized non-small cell lung cancer. The data were produced by immunoSEQ multiplex PCR, yet TCRdb's version contains in-frame clones alone and is incomplete. The table records about 43,000 clones, 75% to 95% of them present only once. This clonotype was sampled from a woman aged 40 to 75 with stage II lung adenocarcinoma. Here the sequenced sample was PBMCs, taken before any cancer treatment.

The CDR3 loop reads CASSAGTGGIYEQYF. For the CDR3, the DNA is TGTGCCAGCAGTGCCGGGACAGGGGGAATCTACGAGCAGTACTTC. The chain couples TRBV7-9 to TRBJ2-7; 11 bases fit TRBD1. The CDR3 runs 15 residues. Per the germline V gene, CDR1 is SEHNR and CDR2 is FQNEAQ (reference sequence). V lost 6 bases, J lost 3 bases, and 7 bases stayed unmatched.